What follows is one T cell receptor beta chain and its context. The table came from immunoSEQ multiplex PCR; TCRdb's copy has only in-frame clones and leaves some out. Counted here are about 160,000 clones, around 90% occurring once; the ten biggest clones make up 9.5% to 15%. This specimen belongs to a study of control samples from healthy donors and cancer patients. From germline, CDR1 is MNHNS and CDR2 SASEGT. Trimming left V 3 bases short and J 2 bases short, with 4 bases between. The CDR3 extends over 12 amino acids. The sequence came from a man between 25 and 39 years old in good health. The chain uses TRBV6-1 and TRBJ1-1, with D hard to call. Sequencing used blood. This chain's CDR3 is CASSDLNTEAFF. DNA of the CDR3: TGTGCCAGCAGTGACCTCAACACTGAAGCTTTCTTT.